Shown below are 19 T cell receptor beta chains from a single sample sequenced in a study of blood T cell repertoires in COVID-19. Sequencing was performed with immunoSEQ multiplex PCR; in TCRdb, only in-frame clones are kept and a portion is missing. The table has some 80,000 clones, roughly 90% seen once. The sequenced sample was peripheral blood. The source is a human donor in a cohort sampled during active COVID-19.

The chain has TRBV28 and TRBJ2-1; 11 bases agree with TRBD2. V dropped 9 bases and J dropped 2; count of bases not matched to a gene: 0. This CDR3 is built from 13 residues. Germline CDR1 reads MDHEN; CDR2 reads SYDVKM. CDR3 loop: CASSGRAYNEQFF. CDR3 sequence (DNA): TGTGCCAGTAGCGGGAGGGCCTACAATGAGCAGTTCTTC. Together with reference TRBV28 and TRBJ2-1, the CDR3 gives the full variable domain: DVKVTQSSRYLVKRTGEKVFLECVQDMDHENMFWYRQDPGLGLRLIYFSYDVKMKEKGDIPEGYSVSREKKERFSLILESASTNQTSMYLCASSGRAYNEQFFGPGTRLTVL.

This chain links TRBV18 with TRBJ1-2, with 10 nucleotides matching TRBD1. There are 14 residues in the CDR3. V shed 5 bases, J shed 8 bases, and the junction held 8 bases outside the gene matches. From germline, CDR1 is KGHSH and CDR2 LQKENI. The CDR3 coding sequence is TGTGCCAGCTCAACCATCGGGACAGGGGACGGCTACACCTTC. This gives the protein CASSTIGTGDGYTF.

This chain uses TRBV28 with TRBJ1-2; no reliable D call. V was trimmed by 3 bases and J by 5 bases, leaving 16 bases between them. The CDR3 totals 15 residues. The germline gives CDR1 MDHEN, CDR2 SYDVKM. The chain's CDR3 is CASSLPPVSTYGYTF. For the CDR3, the DNA is TGTGCCAGCAGTTTGCCCCCAGTTTCGACTTATGGCTACACCTTC.

Remarks on this clone: The same CDR3 can be traced to other DNA sequences in this sample. This rearrangement joins TRBV18 to TRBJ1-5; 7 bases match TRBD1. The length of the CDR3 is 14 residues. With 6 bases clipped from V and 2 bases from J, the junction kept 4 bases outside the gene matches. Per the germline V gene, CDR1 is KGHSH and CDR2 is LQKENI. CDR3 bases: TGTGCCAGCTCCCCTACAGGGGGCAATCAGCCCCAGCATTTT. Its translation is CASSPTGGNQPQHF.

V and J are TRBV18 and TRBJ2-1, with TRBD2 as a possible D gene (6 bases). Germline V gives CDR1 KGHSH, CDR2 LQKENI. The germline V and J ends were trimmed by 3 bases and 7 bases, with 16 bases remaining between them. This CDR3 has 15 residues. CDR3 nucleotides: TGTGCCAGCTCACCGAATTACAACGGAGGGAATGAGCAGTTCTTC. This encodes CASSPNYNGGNEQFF.

The V call is TRBV9, the J call TRBJ2-2, with TRBD2 as a possible D gene (7 bases). CDR1 is SGDLS and CDR2 is YYNGEE in the germline V gene. The CDR3 has 15 amino acids. The germline V and J ends were trimmed by 10 bases and 2 bases, with 18 bases remaining between them. CDR3 loop: CARLGGLYNTGELFF. Written as DNA, the CDR3 is TGTGCCCGCCTGGGGGGGCTTTACAACACCGGGGAGCTGTTTTTT.

The chain recombines TRBV6-2 or TRBV6-3 with TRBJ2-1; D is perhaps TRBD2 (5 bases). The ends were cut back, 2 bases at V and 7 bases at J, with 6 bases in the middle. Germline V gene lookup returns CDR1 MNHEY and CDR2 SVGEGT. This CDR3 has 12 residues. The CDR3 region is CASSYGGNEQFF. The DNA of the CDR3 is TGTGCCAGCAGTTACGGCGGGAATGAGCAGTTCTTC.

V usage is TRBV27 and J usage is TRBJ2-5; 13 bases are shared with TRBD2. The trim removed 5 bases at V and 5 bases at J, leaving 8 bases unmatched. CDR3 length: 16 amino acids. Germline CDR1 reads MNHEY; CDR2 reads SMNVEV (reference sequence). The CDR3 DNA reads as TGTGCCAGCAGTATCCTACTAGCGGGGGGGCTGGAGACCCAGTACTTC. Translating it yields CASSILLAGGLETQYF.

J is TRBJ2-1 and V is TRBV7-9, with D perhaps TRBD2 (5 bases). Trimming shortened V by 0 bases and J by 0 bases, and 9 bases separated the two germline ends. The CDR3 runs 16 residues. Germline V CDR1 and CDR2: SEHNR, FQNEAQ (reference sequence). The CDR3 DNA reads TGTGCCAGCAGCTTAGCCCCCCGGGGCTCCTACAATGAGCAGTTCTTC. Translation gives CASSLAPRGSYNEQFF. The entire variable domain, with the rest obtained from reference TRBV7-9 and TRBJ2-1, is as follows: DTGVSQNPRHKITKRGQNVTFRCDPISEHNRLYWYRQTLGQGPEFLTYFQNEAQLEKSRLLSDRFSAERPKGSFSTLEIQRTEQGDSAMYLCASSLAPRGSYNEQFFGPGTRLTVL.

The V call is TRBV6-2 or TRBV6-3, the J call TRBJ2-7; 9 bases match TRBD2. With V trimmed by 5 bases and J by 2 bases, 1 base remained unmatched. This CDR3 contains 13 residues. Germline V CDR1 and CDR2: MNHEY, SVGEGT. The CDR3 protein is CASSVAGAYEQYF. The CDR3 region has the DNA TGTGCCAGCAGTGTAGCGGGGGCCTACGAGCAGTACTTC.

V is TRBV20-1 and J is TRBJ1-1; 9 bases align to TRBD1. The trim removed 3 bases at V and 1 base at J, leaving 9 bases unmatched. The V gene's germline CDR1 is DFQATT and CDR2 SNEGSKA (reference sequence). CDR3 length: 16 amino acids. The CDR3 nucleotides are TGCAGTGCTAGTTCTCGGGGACAGGGTGGGAACACTGAAGCTTTCTTT. Its protein is CSASSRGQGGNTEAFF.

The V and J genes are TRBV27 and TRBJ1-1, with 7 bases that match TRBD1. The CDR3 is 13 residues long. Germline loops: CDR1 MNHEY, CDR2 SMNVEV (reference sequence). Trimming took 2 bases from V and 8 from J; bases not matched to a gene: 5. The CDR3 spells CASSLEGAGEAFF. The CDR3 DNA reads as TGTGCCAGCAGTTTAGAGGGGGCTGGGGAAGCTTTCTTT.

The V call is TRBV5-4, the J call TRBJ2-7; 9 bases are shared with TRBD1. This CDR3 has 15 residues. Germline V gene data show CDR1 as SGHNT and CDR2 as YYREEE (reference sequence). With V trimmed by 4 bases and J by 3 bases, 8 bases remained unmatched. In DNA form, the CDR3 reads TGTGCCAGCAGCCCCCGACAGGGGGGGATCTACGAGCAGTACTTC. Encoded protein: CASSPRQGGIYEQYF.

This chain connects TRBV28 to TRBJ2-6; D perhaps matches TRBD1 (5 bases). With 5 bases removed from V and 0 bases from J, the gap between germline ends came to 17 bases. Germline loops: CDR1 MDHEN, CDR2 SYDVKM. CDR3 size: 18 residues. The CDR3 sequence is CASSPPGRGASGANVLTF. Here the CDR3 DNA reads TGTGCCAGCAGTCCTCCAGGACGTGGGGCCTCTGGGGCCAACGTCCTGACTTTC.

This chain connects TRBV4-2 to TRBJ2-7, with D perhaps TRBD1 (5 bases). CDR1 is LGHNA and CDR2 is YNFKEQ in the germline V gene. Trimming removed 0 bases from V and 1 base from J, with 10 bases in between. The CDR3 totals 15 residues. The CDR3 nucleotides are TGTGCCAGCAGCCAAGATTTTCAGGGATCCTACGAGCAGTACTTC. Translated, it gives CASSQDFQGSYEQYF.

The chain joins TRBV18 to TRBJ2-1, with D perhaps TRBD2 (5 bases). The V gene's germline CDR1 is KGHSH and CDR2 LQKENI. CDR3 length: 15 amino acids. V dropped 6 bases and J dropped 0 bases, with 12 bases sitting between them. The CDR3 nucleotides are TGTGCCAGCTCGGGCATAAGCGGCTCCTACAATGAGCAGTTCTTC. Encoded protein: CASSGISGSYNEQFF.

This chain links TRBV7-9 with TRBJ1-1; 7 positions match TRBD1. The CDR3 is 14 amino acids. The J segment lost 7 bases and the V segment lost 1 base, leaving 6 bases of the junction unmatched. Germline V gene data show CDR1 as SEHNR and CDR2 as FQNEAQ (reference sequence). The CDR3 loop is CASSLVGQTLEAFF. Written as DNA, the CDR3 is TGTGCCAGCAGCTTAGTGGGACAGACACTTGAAGCTTTCTTT. Drawing the rest from reference TRBV7-9 and TRBJ1-1, the complete variable domain is DTGVSQNPRHKITKRGQNVTFRCDPISEHNRLYWYRQTLGQGPEFLTYFQNEAQLEKSRLLSDRFSAERPKGSFSTLEIQRTEQGDSAMYLCASSLVGQTLEAFFGQGTRLTVV.

The chain is built from TRBV25-1 and TRBJ1-2; 7 nucleotides align to TRBD1. The V segment lost 6 bases and the J segment 6 bases; nucleotides outside the gene matches: 13. The CDR3 is made up of 15 amino acids. Germline CDR1 reads MGHDK; CDR2 reads SYGVNS. In nucleotides, the CDR3 is TGTGCCAGCAGAAAAAGGGGGCGCGGAGGAGATGGCTACACCTTC. Translation: CASRKRGRGGDGYTF.

The rearrangement links TRBV3-1 (or the pseudogene TRBV3-2) to TRBJ2-5; 7 bases map to TRBD1. CDR1 is LGHDT and CDR2 is YNNKEL in the germline V gene (reference sequence). V dropped 6 bases and J dropped 5; count of bases not matched to a gene: 12. The CDR3 is 15 residues long. The CDR3 here is CASSIDRVWSETQYF. The CDR3 region has the DNA TGTGCCAGCAGTATAGACAGGGTTTGGTCGGAGACCCAGTACTTC.